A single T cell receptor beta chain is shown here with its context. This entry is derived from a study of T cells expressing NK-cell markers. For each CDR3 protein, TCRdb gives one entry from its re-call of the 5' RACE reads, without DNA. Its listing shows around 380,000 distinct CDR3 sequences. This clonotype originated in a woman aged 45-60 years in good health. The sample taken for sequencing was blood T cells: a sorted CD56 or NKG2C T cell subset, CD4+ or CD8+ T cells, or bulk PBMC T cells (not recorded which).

This chain's CDR3 is CASSQPQGNTGELFF. The chain carries TRBV4-1 and TRBJ2-2; with no DNA, the TCRdb D assignment of TRBD1 cannot be verified. The CDR3 has 15 residues. CDR1 is MGHRA, CDR2 YSYEKL, per germline.